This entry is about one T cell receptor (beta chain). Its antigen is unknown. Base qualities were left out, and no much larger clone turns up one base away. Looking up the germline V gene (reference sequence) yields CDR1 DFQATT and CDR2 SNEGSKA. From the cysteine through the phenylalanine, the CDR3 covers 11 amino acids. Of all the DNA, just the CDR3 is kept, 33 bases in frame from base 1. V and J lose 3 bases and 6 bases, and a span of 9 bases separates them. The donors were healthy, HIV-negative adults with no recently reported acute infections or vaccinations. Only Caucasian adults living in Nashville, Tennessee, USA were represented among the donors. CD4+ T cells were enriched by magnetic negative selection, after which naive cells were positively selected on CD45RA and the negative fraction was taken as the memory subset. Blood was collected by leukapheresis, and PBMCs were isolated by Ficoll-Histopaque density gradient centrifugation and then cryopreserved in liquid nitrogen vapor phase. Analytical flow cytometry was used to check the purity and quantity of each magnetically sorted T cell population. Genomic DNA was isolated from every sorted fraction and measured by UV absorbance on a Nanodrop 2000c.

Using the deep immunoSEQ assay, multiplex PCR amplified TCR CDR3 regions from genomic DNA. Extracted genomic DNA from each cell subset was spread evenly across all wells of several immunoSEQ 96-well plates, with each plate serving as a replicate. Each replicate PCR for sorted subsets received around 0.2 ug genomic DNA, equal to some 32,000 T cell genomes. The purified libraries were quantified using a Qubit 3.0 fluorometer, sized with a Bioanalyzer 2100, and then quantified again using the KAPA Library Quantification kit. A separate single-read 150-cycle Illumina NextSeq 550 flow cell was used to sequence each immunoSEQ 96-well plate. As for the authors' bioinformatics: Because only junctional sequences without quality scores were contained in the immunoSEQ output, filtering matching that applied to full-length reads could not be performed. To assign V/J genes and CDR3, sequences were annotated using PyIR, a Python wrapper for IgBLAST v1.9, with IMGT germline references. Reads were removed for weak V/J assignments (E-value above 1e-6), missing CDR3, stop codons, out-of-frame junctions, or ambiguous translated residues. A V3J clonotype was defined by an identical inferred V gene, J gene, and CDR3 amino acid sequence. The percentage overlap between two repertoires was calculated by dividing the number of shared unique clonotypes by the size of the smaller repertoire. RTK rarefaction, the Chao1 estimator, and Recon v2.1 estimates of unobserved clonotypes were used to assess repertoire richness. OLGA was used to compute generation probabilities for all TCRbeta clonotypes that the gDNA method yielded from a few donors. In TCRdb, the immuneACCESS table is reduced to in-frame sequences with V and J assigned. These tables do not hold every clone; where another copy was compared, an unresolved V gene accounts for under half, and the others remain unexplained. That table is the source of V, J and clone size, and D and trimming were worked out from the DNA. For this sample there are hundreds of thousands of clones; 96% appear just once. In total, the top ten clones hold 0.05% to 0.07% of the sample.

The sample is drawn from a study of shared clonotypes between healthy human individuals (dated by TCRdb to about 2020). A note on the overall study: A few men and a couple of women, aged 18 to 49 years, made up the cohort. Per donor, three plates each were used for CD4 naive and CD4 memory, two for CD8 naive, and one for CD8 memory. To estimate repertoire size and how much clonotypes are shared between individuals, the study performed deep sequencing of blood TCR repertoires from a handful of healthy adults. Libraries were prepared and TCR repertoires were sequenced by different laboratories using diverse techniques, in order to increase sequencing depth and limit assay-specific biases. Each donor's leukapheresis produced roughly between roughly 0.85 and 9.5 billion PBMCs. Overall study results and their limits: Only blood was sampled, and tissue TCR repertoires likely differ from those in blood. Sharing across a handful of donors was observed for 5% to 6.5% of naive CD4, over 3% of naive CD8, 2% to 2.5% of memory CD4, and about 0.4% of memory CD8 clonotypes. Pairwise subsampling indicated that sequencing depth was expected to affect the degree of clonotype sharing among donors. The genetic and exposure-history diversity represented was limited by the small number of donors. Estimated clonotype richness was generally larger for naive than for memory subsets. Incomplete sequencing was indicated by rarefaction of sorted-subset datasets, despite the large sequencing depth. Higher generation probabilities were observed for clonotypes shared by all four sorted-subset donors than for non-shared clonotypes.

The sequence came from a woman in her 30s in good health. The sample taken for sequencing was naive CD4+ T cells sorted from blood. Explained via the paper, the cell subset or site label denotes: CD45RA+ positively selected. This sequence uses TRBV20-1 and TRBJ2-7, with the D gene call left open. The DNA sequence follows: TGCAGTGCTAGTTTCAATTCCGAGCAGTACTTC. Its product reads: CSASFNSEQYF.